This T cell receptor (beta chain) was obtained from a study of blood T cell repertoires in COVID-19. Whole-study context: Material from acute and convalescent COVID-19 was sourced from the United States, Italy and Spain. Sample material is recorded as cDNA or gDNA derived from T cells, B-cell-depleted T cells, or PBMCs.

A word on this clone: At one of its ends the junction is not consistent with the germline gene, which may arise from a read error.

CDR1 ENHRY and CDR2 SYGVKD come from the germline V gene. The CDR3 length is 13 residues. Authors' data handling: By means of reference gene primer amplification, nucleated cell counts were estimated. Sequenced by immunoSEQ multiplex PCR; TCRdb stores in-frame clones only, minus some. The V and J calls and clone size come from that table; D and trimming were worked out from the DNA. Among fewer than 90,000 clones, nearly 95% were seen once, and the ten largest hold approximately 4.2%. The sequenced material came from peripheral blood. This chain joins TRBV10-3 and TRBJ2-7; D unclear. This receptor was identified in a human donor with active COVID-19. The donor label of this sample is uncertain. This CDR3 is CTISSFEFDEQYF. The CDR3 DNA is TGTACCATCAGCTCATTTGAGTTCGACGAGCAGTACTTC.